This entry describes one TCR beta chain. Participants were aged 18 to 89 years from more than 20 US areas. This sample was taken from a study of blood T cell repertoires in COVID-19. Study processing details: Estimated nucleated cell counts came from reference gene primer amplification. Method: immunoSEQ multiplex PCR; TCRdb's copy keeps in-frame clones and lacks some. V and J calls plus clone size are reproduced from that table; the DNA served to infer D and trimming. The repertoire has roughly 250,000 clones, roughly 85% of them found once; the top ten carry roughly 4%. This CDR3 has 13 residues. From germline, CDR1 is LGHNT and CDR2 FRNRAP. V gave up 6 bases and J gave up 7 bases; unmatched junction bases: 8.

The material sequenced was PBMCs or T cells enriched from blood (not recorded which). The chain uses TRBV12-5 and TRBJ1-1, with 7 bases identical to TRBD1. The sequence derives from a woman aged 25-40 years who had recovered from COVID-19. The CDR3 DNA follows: TGTGCTAGTGGACTTACAGGGGTGGGTGAAGCTTTCTTT. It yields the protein CASGLTGVGEAFF.